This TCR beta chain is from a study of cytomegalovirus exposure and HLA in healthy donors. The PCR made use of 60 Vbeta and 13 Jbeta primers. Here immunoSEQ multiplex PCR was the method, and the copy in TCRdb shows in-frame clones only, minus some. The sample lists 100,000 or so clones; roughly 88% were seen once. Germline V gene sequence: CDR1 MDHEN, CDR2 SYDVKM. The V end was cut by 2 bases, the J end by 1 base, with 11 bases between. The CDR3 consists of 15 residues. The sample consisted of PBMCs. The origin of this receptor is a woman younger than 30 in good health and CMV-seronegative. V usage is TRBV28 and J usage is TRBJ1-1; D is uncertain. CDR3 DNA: TGTGCCAGCAGTTTAAACGACGCGGGGAACACTGAAGCTTTCTTT. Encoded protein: CASSLNDAGNTEAFF.